Shown below are 5 T cell receptor beta chains from a single sample sequenced in a study of Graves' ophthalmopathy and Graves' hyperthyroidism listed by TCRdb under 2018. Instrument used: Illumina HiSeq 2000. For repertoire sequencing, the TCR beta CDR3 regions were amplified from RNA transcripts. The first round was an RT-PCR using HTBI primers with the Qiagen OneStep RT-PCR kit, and this first round was followed by a second-round multiplex PCR, then size selection and purification. TCRdb reran the public reads through fastp at Q25 and MiXCR, keeping productive beta chains. One record per CDR3 amino acid sequence lists the most common genes and DNA. Recorded for this sample are about 220,000 distinct CDR3 sequences; about 22% of them occurred a single time. 35% to 55% of the sample goes to the ten largest clones. Specimen: peripheral blood. The receptors originated from a woman between 45 and 65 years old with Graves' ophthalmopathy. Donor details come from another sample of the same person, matched by shared clones.

This clonotype was observed at least ten times. The chain is built from TRBV12-3 or TRBV12-4 and TRBJ2-7; D is possibly TRBD1 or TRBD2 (5 bases each). Trimming stripped 2 bases from V and 6 bases from J, with 11 bases between. CDR3 length equals 13 residues. The CDR3: CASSLLSGLEQYF. The CDR3 region has the DNA TGTGCCAGCAGTTTACTCTCGGGGCTCGAGCAGTACTTC.

This clonotype occurred many times. This chain joins TRBV20-1 and TRBJ2-7; 8 bases align to TRBD2. CDR1 DFQATT and CDR2 SNEGSKA come from the germline V gene (reference sequence). Trimming removed 6 bases from V and 6 bases from J; junction bases left unmatched: 22. CDR3 length equals 17 residues. The CDR3 DNA follows: TGCAGTGCCGATACCTCTGGCATAGCGGGGACGCTATTCGAGCAGTACTTC. This encodes CSADTSGIAGTLFEQYF.

This clonotype was counted ten times or more. The J gene is TRBJ2-5, the V gene TRBV12-5; tentatively, D is TRBD1 (7 bases). Germline-derived CDR1 and CDR2 are LGHNT and FRNRAP. V lost 3 bases and J lost 7, with 18 bases in between. This CDR3 spans 15 amino acids. For the CDR3, the DNA is TGTGCTAGTGGTTTATGGCAGGGGGGTCACGGGACCCAGTACTTC. Translated, it gives CASGLWQGGHGTQYF.

Concerning this clonotype itself: This may be a read error, as it is one base from a much larger clone. This chain connects TRBV20-1 to TRBJ1-3; D is uncertain. Trimming removed 5 bases from V and 4 bases from J, with 6 bases in between. CDR3 length equals 11 residues. Germline CDR1 DFQATT, CDR2 SNEGSKA (reference sequence). The CDR3 reads CSAQDGNTIYF. CDR3 sequence (DNA): TGCAGTGCTCAGGACGGAAACACCATATATTTT.

The table lists this clonotype with a few counts. The genes are TRBV28 and TRBJ1-1; TRBD1 matches 8 bases. Trimming took 6 bases from V and 6 from J; bases not matched to a gene: 12. The germline CDR1 and CDR2 sequences are MDHEN and SYDVKM. The CDR3 is made up of 15 amino acids. CDR3 in amino acids: CASSEGAGGGAEAFF. The CDR3 DNA follows: TGTGCCAGCAGCGAAGGGGCAGGGGGCGGGGCTGAAGCTTTCTTT.